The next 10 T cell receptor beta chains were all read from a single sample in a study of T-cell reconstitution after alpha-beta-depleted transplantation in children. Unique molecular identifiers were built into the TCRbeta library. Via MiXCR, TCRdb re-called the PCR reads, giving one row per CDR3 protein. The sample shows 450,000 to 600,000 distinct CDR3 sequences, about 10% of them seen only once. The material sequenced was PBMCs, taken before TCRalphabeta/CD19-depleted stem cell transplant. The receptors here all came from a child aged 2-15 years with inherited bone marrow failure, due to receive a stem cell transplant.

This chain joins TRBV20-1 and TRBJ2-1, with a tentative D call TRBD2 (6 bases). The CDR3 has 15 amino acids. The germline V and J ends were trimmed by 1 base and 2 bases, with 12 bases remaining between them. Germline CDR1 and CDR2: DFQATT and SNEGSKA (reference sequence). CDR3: CSARGTTIAYNEQFF. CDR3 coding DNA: TGCAGTGCTAGAGGGACTACCATCGCCTACAATGAGCAGTTCTTC.

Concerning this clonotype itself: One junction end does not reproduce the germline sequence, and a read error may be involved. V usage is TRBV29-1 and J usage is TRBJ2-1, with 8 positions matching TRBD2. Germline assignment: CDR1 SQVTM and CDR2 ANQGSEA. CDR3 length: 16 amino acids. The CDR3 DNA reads TGCTGCGTTGAAGATCCGGCGGGAGGACCCTACAATGAGCAGTTCTTC. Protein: CCVEDPAGGPYNEQFF.

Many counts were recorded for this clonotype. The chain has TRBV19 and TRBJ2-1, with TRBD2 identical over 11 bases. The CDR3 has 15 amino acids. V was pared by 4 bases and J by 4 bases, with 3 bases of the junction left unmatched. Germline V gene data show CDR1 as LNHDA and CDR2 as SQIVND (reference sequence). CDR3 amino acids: CASSTGTSGYNEQFF. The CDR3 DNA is TGTGCCAGTAGTACGGGGACTAGCGGTTACAATGAGCAGTTCTTC.

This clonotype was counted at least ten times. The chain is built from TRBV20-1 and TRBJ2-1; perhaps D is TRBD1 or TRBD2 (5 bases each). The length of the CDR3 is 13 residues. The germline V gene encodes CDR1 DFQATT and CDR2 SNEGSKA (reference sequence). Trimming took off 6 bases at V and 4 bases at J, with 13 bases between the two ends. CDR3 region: CSAKGPAYNEQFF. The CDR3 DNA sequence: TGCAGTGCCAAGGGACCCGCTTACAATGAGCAGTTCTTC.

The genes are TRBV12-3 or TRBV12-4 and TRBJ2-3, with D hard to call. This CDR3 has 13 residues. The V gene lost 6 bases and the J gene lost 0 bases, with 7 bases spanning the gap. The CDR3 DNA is TGTGCCAGCAGCGTTATGAGCACAGATACGCAGTATTTT. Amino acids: CASSVMSTDTQYF.

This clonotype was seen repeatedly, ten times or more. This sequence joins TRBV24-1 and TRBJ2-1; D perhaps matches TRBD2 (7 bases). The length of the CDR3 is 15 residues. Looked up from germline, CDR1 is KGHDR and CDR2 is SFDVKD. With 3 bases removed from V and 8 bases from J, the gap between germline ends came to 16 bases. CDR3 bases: TGTGCCACCAGTGATAGTGGGAGGGGGGGCGATGAGCAGTTCTTC. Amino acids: CATSDSGRGGDEQFF.

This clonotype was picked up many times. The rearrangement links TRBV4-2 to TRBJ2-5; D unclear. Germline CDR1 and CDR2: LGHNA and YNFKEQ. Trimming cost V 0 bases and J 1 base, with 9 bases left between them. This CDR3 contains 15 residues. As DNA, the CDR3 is TGTGCCAGCAGCCAAGATGCGGAGAGCCAAGAGACCCAGTACTTC. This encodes CASSQDAESQETQYF.

The CDR3 region has the DNA TGTGCCAGCAGCGCCCCGAGCGGGAGCATCGGAGGGGTTGAGCAGTTCTTC. It codes for CASSAPSGSIGGVEQFF. The chain carries TRBV7-2 and TRBJ2-1, with 8 bases aligning to TRBD2. The CDR3 extends over 17 amino acids. Germline CDR1 SGHTA, CDR2 FQGNSA. V trimming: 5 bases; J trimming: 9 bases; junction bases outside the gene matches: 18.

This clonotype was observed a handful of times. This CDR3 reads CASSASSGQLLFGYTF. CDR3 bases: TGTGCCAGCAGTGCATCCTCGGGACAGCTTTTATTTGGCTACACCTTC. The chain combines TRBV27 with TRBJ1-2; 7 bases map to TRBD1. CDR3 length equals 16 residues. V shed 5 bases and J 7 bases; nucleotides not matched to a gene: 16. Germline V gives CDR1 MNHEY, CDR2 SMNVEV (reference sequence).

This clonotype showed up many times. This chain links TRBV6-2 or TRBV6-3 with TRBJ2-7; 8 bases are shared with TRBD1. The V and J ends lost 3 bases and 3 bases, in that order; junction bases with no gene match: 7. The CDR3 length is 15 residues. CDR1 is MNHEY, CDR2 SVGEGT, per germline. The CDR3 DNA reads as TGTGCCAGCAGTTATCGCGGACAGGGAGGCTACGAGCAGTACTTC. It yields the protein CASSYRGQGGYEQYF.